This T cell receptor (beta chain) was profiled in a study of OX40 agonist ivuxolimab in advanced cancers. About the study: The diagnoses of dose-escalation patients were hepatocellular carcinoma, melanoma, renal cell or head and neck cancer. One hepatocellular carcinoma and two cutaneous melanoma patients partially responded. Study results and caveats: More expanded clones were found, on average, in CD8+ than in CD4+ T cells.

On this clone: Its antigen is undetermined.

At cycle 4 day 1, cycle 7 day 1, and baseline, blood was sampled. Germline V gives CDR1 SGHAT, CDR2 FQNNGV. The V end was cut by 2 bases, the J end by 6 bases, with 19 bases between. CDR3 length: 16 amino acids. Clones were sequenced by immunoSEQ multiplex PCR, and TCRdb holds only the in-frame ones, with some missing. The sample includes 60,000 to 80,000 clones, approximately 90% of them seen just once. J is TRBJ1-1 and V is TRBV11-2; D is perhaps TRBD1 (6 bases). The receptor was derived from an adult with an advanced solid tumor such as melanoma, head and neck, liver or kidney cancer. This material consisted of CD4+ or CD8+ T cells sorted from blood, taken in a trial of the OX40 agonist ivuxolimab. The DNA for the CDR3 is TGTGCCAGCAGCTTATTTGTGGATCCAGGGGCCGCTGAAGCTTTCTTT. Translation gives CASSLFVDPGAAEAFF.